This T cell receptor beta chain was identified during a study of CD8 T cells in Susac syndrome. Study at large: Within the sequenced Susac syndrome patient group, five or six exhibited active disease and roughly eight were in remission. Study findings and constraints: Total CD8+ repertoires held 15 to 20 Susac-specific public clones, while CD8+ TEMRA repertoires held roughly five. As the study acknowledged, the number of individuals who were part of its TCR sequencing and HLA analysis was relatively small.

Random hexamers primed reverse transcription of 0.5 to 1 ug RNA. TCRdb reprocessed the immunoSEQ multiplex PCR reads via MiXCR and lists one record per CDR3 protein. The table shows approximately 190,000 distinct CDR3 sequences, with just under 95% occurring only once. Turning to this clonotype: The antigen is undetermined.

The germline V gene has CDR1 SQVTM and CDR2 ANQGSEA. Losses at the gene ends were 6 bases for V and 4 bases for J; bases not matched to a gene: 7. CDR3 size: 14 residues. This clonotype was sampled from a human donor with Susac syndrome. The chain combines TRBV29-1 with TRBJ2-3; 10 nucleotides agree with TRBD1. Sequenced sample: CD8+ T cells from PBMCs. The CDR3 DNA follows: TGCAGCGTCGGTGGACAGGGGGTATCAGATACGCAGTATTTT. Amino acid sequence: CSVGGQGVSDTQYF.